The 31 T cell receptor beta chains reported below all come from one sample, sequenced in a study of naive and memory T cell subsets. An equimolar mix of two oligonucleotides served as the beta constant-region primer for TRBC1 and TRBC2. A single record per CDR3 protein comes from TCRdb applying MiXCR to the UMI-ligation and nested PCR reads. This sample yields roughly 40,000 distinct CDR3 sequences, of which roughly 13% are seen a single time; 22% belongs to the top ten. Source material: effector memory CD4+ T cells from blood. The subset is: effector memory, CD45RA- CD27-. All receptors derive from a human donor in good health.

This clonotype was detected ten times or more. The V gene is TRBV7-2, the J gene TRBJ2-3; 7 bases align to TRBD1. The CDR3 is 15 amino acids. V trimming: 5 bases; J trimming: 2 bases; junction bases outside the gene matches: 7. Germline CDR1 is SGHTA and CDR2 is FQGNSA. CDR3 bases: TGTGCCAGCAGCCCACGACAGGGCTTCACAGATACGCAGTATTTT. Translating it yields CASSPRQGFTDTQYF.

This clonotype was counted a few times. The rearrangement links TRBV6-1 to TRBJ1-1, with 12 bases identical to TRBD1. J lost 1 base, V lost 6 bases, and 3 bases had no gene match. The CDR3 extends over 15 amino acids. CDR1 and CDR2 from the germline V gene are MNHNS and SASEGT. The CDR3 loop reads CASRTGQGANTEAFF. CDR3 sequence (DNA): TGTGCCAGCAGGACGGGACAGGGGGCGAACACTGAAGCTTTCTTT.

This clonotype was detected ten times or more. This chain links TRBV20-1 with TRBJ2-3; no definite D call. The length of the CDR3 is 14 residues. Germline values: CDR1 DFQATT, CDR2 SNEGSKA (reference sequence). V gave up 4 bases and J gave up 2 bases, with 13 bases separating them. The CDR3, as DNA: TGCAGTGCTACCCCAGCGAGAATCACAGATACGCAGTATTTT. It encodes CSATPARITDTQYF.

This clonotype was detected many times. This chain links TRBV18 with TRBJ2-7; D call uncertain. Germline V gene data show CDR1 as KGHSH and CDR2 as LQKENI. The CDR3 consists of 12 residues. The V end lost 4 bases, the J end lost 7 bases, and 11 bases lay between the germline ends. CDR3 sequence reads: CASSQTFFEQYF. As DNA, the CDR3 is TGTGCCAGCTCACAGACGTTTTTTGAGCAGTACTTC.

This clonotype was picked up a small number of times. The chain uses TRBV15 and TRBJ2-1; D unresolved. The V and J ends lost 4 bases and 2 bases respectively, with 12 bases between them. The V gene's germline CDR1 is LNHNV and CDR2 YYDKDF (reference sequence). The CDR3 length is 15 residues. The CDR3 bases are TGTGCCACCAGCATGTCAAGGGTGGCCTACAATGAGCAGTTCTTC. Protein product: CATSMSRVAYNEQFF. The complete variable domain, with remaining parts taken from reference TRBV15 and TRBJ2-1, reads DAMVIQNPRYQVTQFGKPVTLSCSQTLNHNVMYWYQQKSSQAPKLLFHYYDKDFNNEADTPDNFQSRRPNTSFCFLDIRSPGLGDTAMYLCATSMSRVAYNEQFFGPGTRLTVL.

This clonotype was counted many times. J is TRBJ1-6 and V is TRBV6-1; D call uncertain. The germline V gene encodes CDR1 MNHNS and CDR2 SASEGT. V was trimmed by 7 bases and J by 7 bases, leaving 5 bases between them. The CDR3 length is 11 residues. CDR3 in amino acids: CASIGNSPLHF. The CDR3 region has the DNA TGTGCCAGCATAGGGAATTCACCCCTCCACTTT.

The J gene is TRBJ1-4, the V gene TRBV6-5, with D possibly being TRBD1 (5 bases). CDR1 and CDR2 (germline): MNHEY, SVGAGI. Trimming took 5 bases from V and 5 from J, leaving 15 bases between them. This CDR3 comprises 15 residues. The CDR3, as DNA: TGTGCCAGCAGTCGGATGACAGTCTCGAATGAAAAACTGTTTTTT. Translation gives CASSRMTVSNEKLFF.

At least ten counts were recorded for this clonotype. The gene calls are TRBV20-1 and TRBJ2-5, with 8 bases lining up with TRBD2. CDR1 is DFQATT, CDR2 SNEGSKA, per germline (reference sequence). The CDR3 covers 13 residues. V dropped 4 bases and J dropped 5; count of bases not matched to a gene: 6. CDR3: CSATRGGLETQYF. CDR3 sequence (DNA): TGCAGTGCTACCCGCGGGGGGTTGGAGACCCAGTACTTC.

This clonotype was recorded at least ten times. V gene TRBV20-1 combines with J gene TRBJ1-1; D is perhaps TRBD1 (6 bases). Trimming removed 0 bases from V and 6 bases from J, with 11 bases in between. The length of the CDR3 is 13 residues. Germline CDR1 reads DFQATT; CDR2 reads SNEGSKA (reference sequence). The DNA of the CDR3 is TGCAGTGCTAGAGACAACCCAGGGGCTGAAGCTTTCTTT. This sequence encodes CSARDNPGAEAFF.

This clonotype was found a few times. CDR3: CASSLGSSAGSQETQYF. The CDR3 nucleotides are TGCGCCAGCAGCTTGGGTAGTTCTGCGGGTAGCCAAGAGACCCAGTACTTC. The rearrangement links TRBV5-1 to TRBJ2-5; tentatively, D is TRBD2 (5 bases). Trimming removed 0 bases from V and 1 base from J, with 16 bases in between. The CDR3 sequence is 17 residues long. Germline loops: CDR1 SGHRS, CDR2 YFSETQ.

The sample holds a few counts of this clonotype. The rearrangement joins TRBV9 to TRBJ2-3; 8 nucleotides match TRBD2. The CDR3 is 15 residues long. Per germline, CDR1 SGDLS and CDR2 YYNGEE. Trimming removed 2 bases from V and 1 base from J; junction bases left unmatched: 3. The CDR3 region has the DNA TGTGCCAGCAGCGTGTTACTAGCGGGCACAGATACGCAGTATTTT. It specifies CASSVLLAGTDTQYF. Variable domain in full (rest from reference TRBV9 and TRBJ2-3): DSGVTQTPKHLITATGQRVTLRCSPRSGDLSVYWYQQSLDQGLQFLIQYYNGEERAKGNILERFSAQQFPDLHSELNLSSLELGDSALYFCASSVLLAGTDTQYFGPGTRLTVL.

This clonotype is categorized as medium-sized. The V and J genes are TRBV20-1 and TRBJ2-1, with D perhaps being TRBD1 or TRBD2 (5 bases each). CDR3 length: 12 residues. Germline lookup yields CDR1 DFQATT and CDR2 SNEGSKA (reference sequence). V was cut by 3 bases and J by 4 bases, with 7 bases left in between. The CDR3 sequence is CSASGGYNEQFF. In DNA, the CDR3 is TGCAGTGCTAGTGGGGGTTACAATGAGCAGTTCTTC.

J is TRBJ1-4 and V is TRBV6-1, with D possibly TRBD1 on 6 matching bases. V was pared by 6 bases and J by 0 bases, with 8 bases between. The CDR3 extends over 14 amino acids. CDR1 MNHNS and CDR2 SASEGT come from the germline V gene. The CDR3 here is CASRGHTTNEKLFF. The DNA of the CDR3 is TGTGCCAGCAGGGGACACACAACTAATGAAAAACTGTTTTTT.

This clonotype has only a few counts. CDR3 amino acids: CASSFSSGPGQETQYF. The CDR3 DNA is TGTGCCAGCAGTTTCTCTTCGGGGCCGGGCCAAGAGACCCAGTACTTC. The V and J genes are TRBV28 and TRBJ2-5; D might be TRBD1 or TRBD2, each matching 5 bases. The V end was cut by 3 bases, the J end by 1 base, with 15 bases between. Germline V gives CDR1 MDHEN, CDR2 SYDVKM. The CDR3 is 16 residues long.

This clonotype was observed a handful of times. The V gene is TRBV6-4, the J gene TRBJ1-2; TRBD1 might be the D (5 bases). Trimming stripped 0 bases from V and 5 bases from J, with 7 bases between. CDR3 size: 13 residues. CDR1 and CDR2 (germline): MRHNA, SNTAGT. In DNA, the CDR3 is TGTGCCAGCAGTGACTCCGCAGGGTATGGCTACACCTTC. Protein sequence: CASSDSAGYGYTF.

This rearrangement joins TRBV24-1 to TRBJ1-1, with D possibly matching TRBD1 (6 bases). Germline values: CDR1 KGHDR, CDR2 SFDVKD. There are 14 residues in the CDR3. V was trimmed by 9 bases and J by 3 bases, leaving 16 bases between them. CDR3 in DNA: TGTGCCACCCGCAGCGCGGGGGCGGACACTGAAGCTTTCTTT. Protein product: CATRSAGADTEAFF.

This sequence joins TRBV6-2 or TRBV6-3 and TRBJ2-6, with D possibly matching TRBD1 (6 bases). The V gene's germline CDR1 is MNHEY and CDR2 SVGEGT. V dropped 2 bases and J dropped 2 bases, with 7 bases sitting between them. The CDR3 loop spans 15 amino acids. CDR3 nucleotides: TGTGCCAGCAGTTACGGGGGCGCTGGGGCCAACGTCCTGACTTTC. The encoded protein is CASSYGGAGANVLTF.

This clonotype was picked up a small number of times. The rearrangement links TRBV5-1 to TRBJ1-1; tentative D call: TRBD1 (5 bases). V was clipped by 5 bases and J by 1 base, with 15 bases between them. Germline CDR1 SGHRS, CDR2 YFSETQ. This CDR3 spans 15 amino acids. The CDR3 protein is CASSPRDGQNTEAFF. The CDR3 nucleotides read TGCGCCAGCAGTCCCCGGGACGGCCAGAACACTGAAGCTTTCTTT. The variable domain in full, with the rest retrieved from reference TRBV5-1 and TRBJ1-1, is KAGVTQTPRYLIKTRGQQVTLSCSPISGHRSVSWYQQTPGQGLQFLFEYFSETQRNKGNFPGRFSGRQFSNSRSEMNVSTLELGDSALYLCASSPRDGQNTEAFFGQGTRLTVV.

The rearrangement uses TRBV6-6 and TRBJ1-2; D uncertain. The CDR3 spans 13 residues. Germline V gives CDR1 MNHNY, CDR2 SVGAGI (reference sequence). Trimming cost V 6 bases and J 7 bases, with 15 bases left between them. The CDR3 DNA follows: TGTGCCAGCAGAGACATTACAGAGGGTGGCTACACCTTC. This translates into CASRDITEGGYTF.

This clonotype was counted only a few times. V usage is TRBV14 and J usage is TRBJ1-4, with D possibly matching TRBD1 (5 bases). Germline lookup yields CDR1 SGHDN and CDR2 FVKESK. V lost 1 base, J lost 0 bases, and 9 bases lay in between. CDR3 length: 16 residues. CDR3 coding DNA: TGTGCCAGCAGCCAAGGGACACTAGCAACTAATGAAAAACTGTTTTTT. Its translation is CASSQGTLATNEKLFF.

This chain connects TRBV7-2 to TRBJ1-2; D remains unclear. The germline V gene encodes CDR1 SGHTA and CDR2 FQGNSA. The germline V and J ends were trimmed by 7 bases and 4 bases, with 19 bases remaining between them. There are 15 residues in the CDR3. The CDR3 spells CASTPPGGQVYGYTF. CDR3 in DNA: TGTGCCAGCACCCCCCCGGGCGGGCAGGTCTATGGCTACACCTTC. The full variable domain, completed using reference TRBV7-2 and TRBJ1-2, is GAGVSQSPSNKVTEKGKDVELRCDPISGHTALYWYRQSLGQGLEFLIYFQGNSAPDKSGLPSDRFSAERTGGSVSTLTIQRTQQEDSAVYLCASTPPGGQVYGYTFGSGTRLTVV.

This clonotype was seen only a few times. The V and J genes are TRBV12-3 or TRBV12-4 and TRBJ1-1, with D unresolved. Trimming left V 8 bases short and J 3 bases short, with 7 bases between. This CDR3 comprises 11 residues. CDR3 coding DNA: TGTGCCAGCGTCGGGGACACTGAAGCTTTCTTT. Translated: CASVGDTEAFF.

This clonotype was counted at least ten times. The rearrangement links TRBV6-2 or TRBV6-3 to TRBJ2-1; 10 positions agree with TRBD2. Per germline, CDR1 MNHEY and CDR2 SVGEGT. The CDR3 is made up of 18 amino acids. The trim removed 5 bases at V and 7 bases at J, leaving 17 bases unmatched. The CDR3 nucleotides are TGTGCCAGCAGTGGGACCGGGTTAACTAGCGGGAATCGGAATGAGCAGTTCTTC. It translates to CASSGTGLTSGNRNEQFF.

This clonotype was detected many times. V and J are TRBV20-1 and TRBJ2-1; 9 nucleotides agree with TRBD2. Germline trimming cut 1 base from V and 6 bases from J; bases unmatched to any gene: 10. Germline V gene sequence: CDR1 DFQATT, CDR2 SNEGSKA (reference sequence). The CDR3 totals 16 residues. As DNA, the CDR3 is TGCAGTGCTAGAGTTTTTAGCGGGAGTGGTCGCAATGAGCAGTTCTTC. Protein sequence: CSARVFSGSGRNEQFF.

This clonotype was seen only a few times. This rearrangement joins TRBV7-9 to TRBJ2-2; D perhaps matches TRBD2 (6 bases). Looked up from germline, CDR1 is SEHNR and CDR2 is FQNEAQ (reference sequence). There are 17 residues in the CDR3. V gave up 4 bases and J gave up 1 base, with 16 bases separating them. CDR3 sequence (DNA): TGTGCCAGCAGCTCCCGGACCGGGGGAGAGAACACCGGGGAGCTGTTTTTT. This codes for CASSSRTGGENTGELFF.

This clonotype was seen a handful of times. The genes are TRBV20-1 and TRBJ2-2, with TRBD2 identical over 12 bases. The CDR3 spans 15 residues. Germline V gives CDR1 DFQATT, CDR2 SNEGSKA (reference sequence). V shed 7 bases, J shed 8 bases, and the junction held 11 bases outside the gene matches. CDR3 region: CSVPGLAGRMGELFF. The DNA for the CDR3 is TGCAGTGTCCCCGGACTAGCGGGAAGGATGGGGGAGCTGTTTTTT.

This clonotype was observed many times. The chain has TRBV6-2 or TRBV6-3 and TRBJ2-7; the match to TRBD2 covers 13 bases. Germline CDR1 is MNHEY and CDR2 is SVGEGT. This CDR3 has 17 residues. The V segment lost 5 bases and the J segment 4 bases; nucleotides outside the gene matches: 11. CDR3 nucleotide sequence: TGTGCCAGCAGTATTCCCCCTCGGACTAGCGGGAGTTACGAGCAGTACTTC. This gives the protein CASSIPPRTSGSYEQYF.

The V call is TRBV7-9, the J call TRBJ2-3; the D is unclear. The V and J ends lost 5 bases and 1 base respectively, with 10 bases between them. The CDR3 contains 14 residues. Germline V lookup: CDR1 SEHNR, CDR2 FQNEAQ (reference sequence). CDR3 region: CASSPTLGTDTQYF. In nucleotides, the CDR3 is TGTGCCAGCAGCCCAACCCTTGGCACAGATACGCAGTATTTT.

This clonotype was detected many times. This chain links TRBV12-3 or TRBV12-4 with TRBJ1-6; D gene uncertain. Trimming stripped 3 bases from V and 5 bases from J, with 5 bases between. This CDR3 has 13 amino acids. Here the CDR3 DNA reads TGTGCCAGCAGTTTCCGAAATAATTCACCCCTCCACTTT. This translates into CASSFRNNSPLHF.

This clonotype has just a few counts. This sequence joins TRBV14 and TRBJ1-2; unclear D gene. CDR3 length: 13 amino acids. Germline V gene sequence: CDR1 SGHDN, CDR2 FVKESK. Trimming removed 2 bases from V and 0 bases from J, with 4 bases in between. CDR3 in DNA: TGTGCCAGCAGCCAATTTACTAACTATGGCTACACCTTC. This translates into CASSQFTNYGYTF.

The sample holds a few counts of this clonotype. The chain employs TRBV7-9 and TRBJ1-1; 9 bases line up with TRBD1. V gave up 1 base and J gave up 4 bases; unmatched junction bases: 4. This CDR3 comprises 15 residues. Germline V gene lookup returns CDR1 SEHNR and CDR2 FQNEAQ (reference sequence). CDR3 DNA: TGTGCCAGCAGCTTAGGCGGGACAGGGACCACTGAAGCTTTCTTT. Amino acid sequence: CASSLGGTGTTEAFF.